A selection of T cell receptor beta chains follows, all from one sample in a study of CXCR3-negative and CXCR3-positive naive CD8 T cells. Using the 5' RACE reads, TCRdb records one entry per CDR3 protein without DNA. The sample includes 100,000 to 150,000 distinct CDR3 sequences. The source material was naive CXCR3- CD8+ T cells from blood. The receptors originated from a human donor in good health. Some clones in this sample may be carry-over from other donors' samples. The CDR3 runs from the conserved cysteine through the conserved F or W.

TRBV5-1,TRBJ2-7,CASSFSYRGYEQYF
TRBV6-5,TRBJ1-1,CASSEGQMNTEAFF
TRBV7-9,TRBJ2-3,CASSLDRDDTQYF
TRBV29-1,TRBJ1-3,CSVSLPDSGNTIYF
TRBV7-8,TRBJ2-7,CASSLYRGAIYEQYF
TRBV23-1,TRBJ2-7,CASSQRPGPPGGYEQYF
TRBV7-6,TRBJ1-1,CASSAQTGGNTEAFF
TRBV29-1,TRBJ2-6,CSVEDGANVLTF
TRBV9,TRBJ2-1,CASSRSGGNEQFF
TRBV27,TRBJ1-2,CASSLGGGYGYTF
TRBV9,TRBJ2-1,CASSVGGGDNEQFF
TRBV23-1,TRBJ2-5,CASSQSRLAGDEETQYF
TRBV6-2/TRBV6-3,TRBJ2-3,CASSYRPGTSGRWDADTQYF
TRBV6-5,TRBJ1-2,CASSYSPGDYTF
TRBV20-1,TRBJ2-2,CSASSGTYTGELFF
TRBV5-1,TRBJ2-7,CASSPGQGAGYEQYF
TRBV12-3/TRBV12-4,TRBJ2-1,CASIGGSSYNEQFF
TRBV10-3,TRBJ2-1,CAISVVDPIPYNEQFF
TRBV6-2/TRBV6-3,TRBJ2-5,CASSYLGGVQETQYF
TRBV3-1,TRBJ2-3,CASSQESLALLDTQYF
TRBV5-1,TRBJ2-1,CASSLDYEQFF
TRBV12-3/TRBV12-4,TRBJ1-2,CASTPPSGLGGYTF
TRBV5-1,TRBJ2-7,CASSFSSGGYEQYF
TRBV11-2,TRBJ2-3,CASSSPKLAGGPFGTDTQYF
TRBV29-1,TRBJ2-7,CSVEVGGSYEQYF
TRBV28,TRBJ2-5,CASSRRDRGSRETQYF
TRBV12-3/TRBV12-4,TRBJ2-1,CASSYVGTAEQFF
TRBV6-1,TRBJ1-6,CASRGQIYNSPLHF
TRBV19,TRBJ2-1,CASSTTLQDQEQFF
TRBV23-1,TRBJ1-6,CASSQTRKTYNSPLHF
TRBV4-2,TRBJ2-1,CASSQGVGELGEQFF
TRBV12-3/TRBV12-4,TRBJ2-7,CASSLDRYEQYF
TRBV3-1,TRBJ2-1,CASSQPPGLAGVSSYNEQFF